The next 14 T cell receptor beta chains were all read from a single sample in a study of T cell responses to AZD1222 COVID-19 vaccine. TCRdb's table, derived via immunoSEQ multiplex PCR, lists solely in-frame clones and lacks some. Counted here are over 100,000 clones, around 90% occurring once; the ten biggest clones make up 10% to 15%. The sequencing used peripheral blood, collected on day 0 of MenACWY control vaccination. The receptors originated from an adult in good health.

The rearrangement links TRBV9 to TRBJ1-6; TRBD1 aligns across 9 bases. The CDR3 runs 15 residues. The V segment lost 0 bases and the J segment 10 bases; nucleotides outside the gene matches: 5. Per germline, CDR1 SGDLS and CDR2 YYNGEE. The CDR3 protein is CASSVDWTGVSPLHF. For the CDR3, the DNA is TGTGCCAGCAGCGTAGACTGGACAGGGGTCTCACCCCTCCACTTT.

DNA for the CDR3: TGCGCCAGCAGCTTGGCAGGGGCTGGAAACACCATATATTTT. It codes for CASSLAGAGNTIYF. V and J are TRBV5-1 and TRBJ1-3, with D possibly being TRBD1 (6 bases). Trimming left V 0 bases short and J 2 bases short, with 6 bases between. CDR1 is SGHRS and CDR2 is YFSETQ in the germline V gene. This CDR3 is built from 14 residues.

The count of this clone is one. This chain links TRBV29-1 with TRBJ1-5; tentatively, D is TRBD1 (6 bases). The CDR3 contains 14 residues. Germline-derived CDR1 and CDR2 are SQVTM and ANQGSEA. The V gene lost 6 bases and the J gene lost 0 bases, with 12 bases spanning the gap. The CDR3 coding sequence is TGCAGCGTCACCCAGGACAGTAGCAATCAGCCCCAGCATTTT. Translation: CSVTQDSSNQPQHF.

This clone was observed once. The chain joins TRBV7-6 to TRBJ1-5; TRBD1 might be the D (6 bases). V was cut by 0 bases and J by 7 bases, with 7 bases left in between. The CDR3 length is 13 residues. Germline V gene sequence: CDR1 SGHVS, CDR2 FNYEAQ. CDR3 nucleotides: TGTGCCAGCAGCTTAGCGGGGGGCCAGCCCCAGCATTTT. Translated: CASSLAGGQPQHF.

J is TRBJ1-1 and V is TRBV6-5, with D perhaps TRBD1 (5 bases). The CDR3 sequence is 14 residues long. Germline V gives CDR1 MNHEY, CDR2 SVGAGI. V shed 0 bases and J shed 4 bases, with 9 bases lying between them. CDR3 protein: CASSYSVGGTEAFF. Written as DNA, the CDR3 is TGTGCCAGCAGTTACTCAGTGGGGGGCACTGAAGCTTTCTTT.

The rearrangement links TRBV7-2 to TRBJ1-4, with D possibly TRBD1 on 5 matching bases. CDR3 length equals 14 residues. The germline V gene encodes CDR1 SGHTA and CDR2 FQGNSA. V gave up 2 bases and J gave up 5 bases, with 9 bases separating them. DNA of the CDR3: TGTGCCAGCAGCTTAAACGGGGGGAATGAAAAACTGTTTTTT. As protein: CASSLNGGNEKLFF.

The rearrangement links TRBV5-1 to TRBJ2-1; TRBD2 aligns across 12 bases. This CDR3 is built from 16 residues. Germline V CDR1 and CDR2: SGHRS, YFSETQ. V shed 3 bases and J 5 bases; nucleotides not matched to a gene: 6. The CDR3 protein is CASSSLAGGSHNEQFF. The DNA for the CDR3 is TGCGCCAGCAGCTCCCTAGCGGGAGGGTCACACAATGAGCAGTTCTTC.

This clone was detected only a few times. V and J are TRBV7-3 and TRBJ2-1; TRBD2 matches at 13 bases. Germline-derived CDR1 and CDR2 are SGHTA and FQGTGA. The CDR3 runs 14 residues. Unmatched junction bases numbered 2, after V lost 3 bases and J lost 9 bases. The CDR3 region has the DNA TGTGCCAGCAGCTTCACTAGCGGGAGGGGTGAGCAGTTCTTC. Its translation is CASSFTSGRGEQFF.

In nucleotides, the CDR3 is TGTGCCAGCAGCCTGCGGGTGACGAATTCACCCCTCCACTTT. This encodes CASSLRVTNSPLHF. The chain combines TRBV14 with TRBJ1-6; no clear D. Per germline, CDR1 SGHDN and CDR2 FVKESK. The V end lost 4 bases, the J end lost 7 bases, and 11 bases lay between the germline ends. The CDR3 has 14 amino acids. Using reference TRBV14 and TRBJ1-6 for the parts outside the CDR3, the full variable domain is EAGVTQFPSHSVIEKGQTVTLRCDPISGHDNLYWYRRVMGKEIKFLLHFVKESKQDESGMPNNRFLAERTGGTYSTLKVQPAELEDSGVYFCASSLRVTNSPLHFGNGTRLTVT.

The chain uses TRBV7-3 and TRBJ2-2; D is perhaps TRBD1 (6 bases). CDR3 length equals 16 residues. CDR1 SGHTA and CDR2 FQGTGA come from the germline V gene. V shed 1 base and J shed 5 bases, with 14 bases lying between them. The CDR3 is CASSLSPGGRTGELFF. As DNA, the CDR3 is TGTGCCAGCAGCTTAAGTCCTGGGGGCCGGACCGGGGAGCTGTTTTTT.

This CDR3 reads CASSLAKGGDYEQYF. The CDR3 coding sequence is TGTGCCAGTAGTCTCGCGAAGGGAGGGGACTACGAGCAGTACTTC. The rearrangement joins TRBV19 to TRBJ2-7; 7 nucleotides match TRBD2. V was clipped by 5 bases and J by 3 bases; unmatched bases: 10. This CDR3 contains 15 residues. CDR1 is LNHDA, CDR2 SQIVND, per germline (reference sequence).

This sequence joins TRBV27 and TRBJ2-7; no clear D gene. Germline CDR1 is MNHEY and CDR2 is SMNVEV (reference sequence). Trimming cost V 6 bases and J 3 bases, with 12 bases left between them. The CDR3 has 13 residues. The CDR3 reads CASSHRMDYEQYF. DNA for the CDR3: TGTGCCAGCAGCCACAGAATGGACTACGAGCAGTACTTC.

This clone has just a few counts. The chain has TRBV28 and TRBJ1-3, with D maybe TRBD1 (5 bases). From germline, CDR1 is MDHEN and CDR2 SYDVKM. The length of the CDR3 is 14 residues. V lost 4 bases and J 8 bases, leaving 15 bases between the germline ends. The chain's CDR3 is CASSSPQRGHTIYF. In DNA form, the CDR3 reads TGTGCCAGCAGTTCGCCACAAAGGGGCCACACCATATATTTT. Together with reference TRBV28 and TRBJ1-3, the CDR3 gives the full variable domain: DVKVTQSSRYLVKRTGEKVFLECVQDMDHENMFWYRQDPGLGLRLIYFSYDVKMKEKGDIPEGYSVSREKKERFSLILESASTNQTSMYLCASSSPQRGHTIYFGEGSWLTVV.

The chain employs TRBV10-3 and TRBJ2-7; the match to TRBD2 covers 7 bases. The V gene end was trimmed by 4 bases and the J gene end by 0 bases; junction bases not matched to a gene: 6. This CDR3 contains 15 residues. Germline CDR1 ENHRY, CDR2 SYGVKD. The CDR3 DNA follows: TGTGCCATCAGTGGGGTCGGGACTAACTCCTACGAGCAGTACTTC. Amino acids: CAISGVGTNSYEQYF.